The sequence of this T cell receptor (beta chain) was determined in a study of siplizumab effects on memory and regulatory T cells. The study's findings and limits: Naive T cells appeared more diverse than memory cells and seemed to be major alloresponse contributors.

Concerning this clone: The antigen remains undetermined.

The germline gives CDR1 KGHSH, CDR2 LQKENI. V gave up 4 bases and J gave up 6 bases; unmatched junction bases: 5. This CDR3 contains 14 residues. The protocol was immunoSEQ multiplex PCR, while the TCRdb copy is restricted to in-frame clones and leaves out a portion. The table records nearly 85,000 clones, roughly 89% of them present only once. This chain uses TRBV18 with TRBJ2-7; TRBD1 agrees at 11 bases. What was sequenced was Tregs sorted from blood. The TCR sequence derives from a human donor in good health. The CDR3 region has the DNA TGTGCCAGCTCACAAGGACAGGGGGCTCTCGAGCAGTACTTC. This gives the protein CASSQGQGALEQYF.